The clone carrying this T cell receptor beta chain has at least ten counts. This sample stems from a study of T-cell reconstitution after alpha-beta-depleted transplantation in children. This CDR3 contains 12 residues. Trimming cost V 4 bases and J 4 bases, with 10 bases left between them. Germline CDR1 and CDR2: SQVTM and ANQGSEA. Preparation of the TCRbeta library involved a method that used unique molecular identifiers. Via MiXCR, TCRdb re-called the PCR reads, giving one row per CDR3 protein. This table holds 450,000 to 600,000 distinct CDR3 sequences, about 10% found once. This chain joins TRBV29-1 and TRBJ1-2; D is uncertain. This sequence originates from a child younger than 10 with inherited bone marrow failure, due to receive a stem cell transplant. Sequenced here: PBMCs, sampled before TCRalphabeta/CD19-depleted stem cell transplant. DNA for the CDR3: TGCAGCGTTGCTTCTTTCGGCTATGGCTACACCTTC. This encodes CSVASFGYGYTF. Full variable domain (outside the CDR3, taken from reference TRBV29-1 and TRBJ1-2): SAVISQKPSRDICQRGTSLTIQCQVDSQVTMMFWYRQQPGQSLTLIATANQGSEATYESGFVIDKFPISRPNLTFSTLTVSNMSPEDSSIYLCSVASFGYGYTFGSGTRLTVV.